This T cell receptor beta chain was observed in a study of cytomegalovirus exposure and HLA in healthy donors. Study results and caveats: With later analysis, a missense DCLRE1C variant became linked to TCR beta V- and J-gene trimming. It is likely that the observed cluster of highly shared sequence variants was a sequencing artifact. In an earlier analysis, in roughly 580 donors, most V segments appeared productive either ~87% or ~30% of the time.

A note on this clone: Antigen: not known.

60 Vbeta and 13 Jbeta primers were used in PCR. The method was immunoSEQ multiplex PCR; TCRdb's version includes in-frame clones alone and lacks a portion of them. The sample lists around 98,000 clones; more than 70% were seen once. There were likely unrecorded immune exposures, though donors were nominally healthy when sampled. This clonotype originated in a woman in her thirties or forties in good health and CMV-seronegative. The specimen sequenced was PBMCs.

The CDR3: CASSKQGSYEQYF. CDR3 nucleotide sequence: TGTGCCAGTAGTAAACAGGGAAGCTACGAGCAGTACTTC. The chain employs TRBV19 and TRBJ2-7; D perhaps matches TRBD1 (6 bases). Germline assignment: CDR1 LNHDA and CDR2 SQIVND (reference sequence). CDR3 length equals 13 residues. V was cut by 4 bases and J by 3 bases, with 10 bases left in between.